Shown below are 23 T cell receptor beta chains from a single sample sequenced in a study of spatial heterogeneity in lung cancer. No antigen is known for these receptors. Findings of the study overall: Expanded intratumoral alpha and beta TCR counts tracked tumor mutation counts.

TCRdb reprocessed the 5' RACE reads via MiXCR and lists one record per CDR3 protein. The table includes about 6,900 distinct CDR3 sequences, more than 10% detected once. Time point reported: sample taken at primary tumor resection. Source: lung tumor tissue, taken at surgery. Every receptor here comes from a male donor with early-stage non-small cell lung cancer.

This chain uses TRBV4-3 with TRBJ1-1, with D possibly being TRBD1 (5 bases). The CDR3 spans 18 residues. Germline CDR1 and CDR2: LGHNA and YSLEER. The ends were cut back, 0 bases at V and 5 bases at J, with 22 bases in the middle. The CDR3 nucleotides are TGCGCCAGCAGCCAAGATATCCTAGCCCCGGGGAGGGGAACTGAAGCTTTCTTT. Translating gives CASSQDILAPGRGTEAFF.

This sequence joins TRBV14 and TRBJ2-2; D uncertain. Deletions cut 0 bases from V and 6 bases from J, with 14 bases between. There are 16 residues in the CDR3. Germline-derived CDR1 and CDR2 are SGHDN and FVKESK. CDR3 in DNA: TGTGCCAGCAGCCAAGATGGGCTGTTTTATCCCGGGGAGCTGTTTTTT. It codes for CASSQDGLFYPGELFF.

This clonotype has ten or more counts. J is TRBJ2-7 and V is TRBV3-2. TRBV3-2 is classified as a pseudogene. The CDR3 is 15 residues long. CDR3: CASSQDLTNQDEQYF. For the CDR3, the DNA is TGTGCCAGCAGCCAAGACCTGACAAATCAAGACGAGCAGTACTTC.

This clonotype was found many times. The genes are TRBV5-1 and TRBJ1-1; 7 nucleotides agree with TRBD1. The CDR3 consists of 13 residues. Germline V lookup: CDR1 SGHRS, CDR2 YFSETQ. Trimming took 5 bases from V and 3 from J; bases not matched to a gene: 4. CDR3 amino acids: CASRSQGDTEAFF. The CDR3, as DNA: TGCGCCAGCAGAAGTCAGGGGGACACTGAAGCTTTCTTT.

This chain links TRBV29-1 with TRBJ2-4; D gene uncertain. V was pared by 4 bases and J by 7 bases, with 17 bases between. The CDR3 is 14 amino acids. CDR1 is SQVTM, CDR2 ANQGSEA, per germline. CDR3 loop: CSVGKGIIGNIQYF. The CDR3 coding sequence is TGCAGCGTTGGAAAAGGGATCATCGGGAACATTCAGTACTTC.

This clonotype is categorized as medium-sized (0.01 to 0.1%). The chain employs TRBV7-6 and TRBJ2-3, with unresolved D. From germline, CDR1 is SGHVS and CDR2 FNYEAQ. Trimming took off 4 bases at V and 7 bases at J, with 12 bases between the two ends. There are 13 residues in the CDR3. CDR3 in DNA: TGTGCCAGCAGCTCTACTTCTGGGAATACGCAGTATTTT. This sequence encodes CASSSTSGNTQYF.

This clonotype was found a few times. The CDR3 DNA follows: TGCAGTGCTAGATTTGGGGCTAGCGGCACAGATACGCAGTATTTT. As protein: CSARFGASGTDTQYF. V and J are TRBV20-1 and TRBJ2-3, with D tentatively TRBD2 (6 bases). The germline V and J ends were trimmed by 2 bases and 1 base, with 13 bases remaining between them. CDR3 length equals 15 residues. CDR1 is DFQATT, CDR2 SNEGSKA, per germline (reference sequence).

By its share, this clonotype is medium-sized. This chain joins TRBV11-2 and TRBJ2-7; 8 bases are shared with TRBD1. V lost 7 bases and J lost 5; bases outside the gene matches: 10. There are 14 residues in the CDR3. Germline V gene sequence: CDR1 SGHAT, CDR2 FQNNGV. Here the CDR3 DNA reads TGTGCCAGCACCCTAGACAGGGGTTCCCACGAGCAGTACTTC. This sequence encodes CASTLDRGSHEQYF.

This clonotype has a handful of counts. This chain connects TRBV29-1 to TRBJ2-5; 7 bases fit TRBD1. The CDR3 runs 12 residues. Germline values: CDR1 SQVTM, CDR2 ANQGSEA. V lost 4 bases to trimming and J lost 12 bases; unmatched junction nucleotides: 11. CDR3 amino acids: CSVVKSGGRKYF. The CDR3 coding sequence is TGCAGCGTTGTAAAATCAGGGGGAAGAAAGTACTTC.

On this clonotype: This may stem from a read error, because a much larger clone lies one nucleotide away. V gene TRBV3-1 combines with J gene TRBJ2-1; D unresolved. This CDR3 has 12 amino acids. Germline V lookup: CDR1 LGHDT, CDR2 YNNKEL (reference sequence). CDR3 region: CASSLSLNEKFF. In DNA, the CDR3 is TGTGCCAGCAGCCTCTCACTCAATGAGAAGTTCTTC.

The CDR3 DNA reads as TGCAGCGTTCAGGGCCGGGCAACTAATGAAAAACTGTTTTTT. Protein: CSVQGRATNEKLFF. The chain joins TRBV29-1 to TRBJ1-4, with a possible D match to TRBD1 (5 bases). V gave up 5 bases and J gave up 0 bases, with 10 bases separating them. Germline V gives CDR1 SQVTM, CDR2 ANQGSEA. This CDR3 has 14 amino acids.

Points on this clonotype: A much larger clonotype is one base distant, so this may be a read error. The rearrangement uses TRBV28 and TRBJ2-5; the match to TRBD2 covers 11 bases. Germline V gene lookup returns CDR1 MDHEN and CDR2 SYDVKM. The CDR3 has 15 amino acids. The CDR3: CDSCGLAGLQETQYF. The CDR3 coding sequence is TGTGACAGCTGCGGACTAGCGGGCCTCCAAGAGACCCAGTACTTC.

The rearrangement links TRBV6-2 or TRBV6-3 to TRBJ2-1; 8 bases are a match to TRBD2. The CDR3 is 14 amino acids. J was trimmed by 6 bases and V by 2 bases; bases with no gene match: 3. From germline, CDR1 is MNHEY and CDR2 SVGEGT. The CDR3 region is CASSYVTSANEQFF. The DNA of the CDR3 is TGTGCCAGCAGTTACGTGACTAGCGCCAATGAGCAGTTCTTC.

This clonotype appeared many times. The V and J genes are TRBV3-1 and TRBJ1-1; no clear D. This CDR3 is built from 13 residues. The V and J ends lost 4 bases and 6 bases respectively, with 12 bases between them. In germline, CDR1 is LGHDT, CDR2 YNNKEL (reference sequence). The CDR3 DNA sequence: TGTGCCAGCAGCCTGCCGGGAGTCGCTGAAGCTTTCTTT. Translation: CASSLPGVAEAFF.

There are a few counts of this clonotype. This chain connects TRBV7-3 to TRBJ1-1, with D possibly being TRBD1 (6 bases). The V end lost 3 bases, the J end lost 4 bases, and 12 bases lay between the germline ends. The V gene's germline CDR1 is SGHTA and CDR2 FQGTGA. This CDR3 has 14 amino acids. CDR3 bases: TGTGCCAGCAGCTTTACAGGGTTGGGCACTGAAGCTTTCTTT. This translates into CASSFTGLGTEAFF. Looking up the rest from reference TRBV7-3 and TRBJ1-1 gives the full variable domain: GAGVSQTPSNKVTEKGKYVELRCDPISGHTALYWYRQSLGQGPEFLIYFQGTGAADDSGLPNDRFFAVRPEGSVSTLKIQRTERGDSAVYLCASSFTGLGTEAFFGQGTRLTVV.

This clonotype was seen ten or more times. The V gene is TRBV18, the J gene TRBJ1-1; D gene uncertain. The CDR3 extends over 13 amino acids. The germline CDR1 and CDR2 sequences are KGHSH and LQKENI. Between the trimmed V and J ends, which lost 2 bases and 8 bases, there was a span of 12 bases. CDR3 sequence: CASSPSQQREAFF. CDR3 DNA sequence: TGTGCCAGCTCACCATCGCAGCAGCGAGAAGCTTTCTTT.

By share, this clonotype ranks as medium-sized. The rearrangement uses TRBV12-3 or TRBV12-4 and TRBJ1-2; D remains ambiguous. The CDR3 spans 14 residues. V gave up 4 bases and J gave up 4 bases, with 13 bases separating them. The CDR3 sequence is CASSSSGSGYGYTF. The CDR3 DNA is TGTGCCAGCAGTTCTTCAGGTTCTGGCTATGGCTACACCTTC.

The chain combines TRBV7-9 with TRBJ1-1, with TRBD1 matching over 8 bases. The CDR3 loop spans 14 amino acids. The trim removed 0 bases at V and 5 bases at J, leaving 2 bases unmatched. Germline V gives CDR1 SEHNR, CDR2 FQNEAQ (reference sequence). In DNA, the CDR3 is TGTGCCAGCAGCTTAGCCAGGGGGCTTACTGAAGCTTTCTTT. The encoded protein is CASSLARGLTEAFF.

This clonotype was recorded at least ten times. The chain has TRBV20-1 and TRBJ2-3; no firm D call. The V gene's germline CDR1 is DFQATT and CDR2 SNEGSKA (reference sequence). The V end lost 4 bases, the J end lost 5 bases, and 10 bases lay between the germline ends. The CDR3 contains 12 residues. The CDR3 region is CSATLVGDTQYF. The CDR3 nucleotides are TGCAGTGCTACCCTAGTGGGAGATACGCAGTATTTT.

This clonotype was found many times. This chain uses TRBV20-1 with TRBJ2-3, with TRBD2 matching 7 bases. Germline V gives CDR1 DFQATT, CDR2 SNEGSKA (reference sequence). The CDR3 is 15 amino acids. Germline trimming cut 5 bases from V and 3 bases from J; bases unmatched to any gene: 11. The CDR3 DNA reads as TGCAGTGCTGGCCCTCGGGGCGGGGGAACAGATACGCAGTATTTT. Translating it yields CSAGPRGGGTDTQYF.

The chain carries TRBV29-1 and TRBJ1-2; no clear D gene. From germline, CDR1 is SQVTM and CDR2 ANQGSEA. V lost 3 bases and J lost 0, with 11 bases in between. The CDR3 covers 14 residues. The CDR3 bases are TGCAGCGTTGAGGGCCAACCACCTAACTATGGCTACACCTTC. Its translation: CSVEGQPPNYGYTF.

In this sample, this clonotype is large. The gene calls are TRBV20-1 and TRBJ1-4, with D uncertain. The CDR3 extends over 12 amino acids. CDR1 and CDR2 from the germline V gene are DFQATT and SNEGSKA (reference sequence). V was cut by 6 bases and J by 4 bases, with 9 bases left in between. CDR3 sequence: CSATKGNEKLFF. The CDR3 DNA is TGCAGTGCCACAAAGGGTAATGAAAAACTGTTTTTT.

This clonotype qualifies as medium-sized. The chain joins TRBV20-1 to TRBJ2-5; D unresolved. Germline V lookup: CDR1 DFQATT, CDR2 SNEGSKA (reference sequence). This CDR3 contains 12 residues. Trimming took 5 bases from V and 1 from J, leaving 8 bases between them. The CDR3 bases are TGCAGTGCTTACACGGGCCAAGAGACCCAGTACTTC. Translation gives CSAYTGQETQYF.